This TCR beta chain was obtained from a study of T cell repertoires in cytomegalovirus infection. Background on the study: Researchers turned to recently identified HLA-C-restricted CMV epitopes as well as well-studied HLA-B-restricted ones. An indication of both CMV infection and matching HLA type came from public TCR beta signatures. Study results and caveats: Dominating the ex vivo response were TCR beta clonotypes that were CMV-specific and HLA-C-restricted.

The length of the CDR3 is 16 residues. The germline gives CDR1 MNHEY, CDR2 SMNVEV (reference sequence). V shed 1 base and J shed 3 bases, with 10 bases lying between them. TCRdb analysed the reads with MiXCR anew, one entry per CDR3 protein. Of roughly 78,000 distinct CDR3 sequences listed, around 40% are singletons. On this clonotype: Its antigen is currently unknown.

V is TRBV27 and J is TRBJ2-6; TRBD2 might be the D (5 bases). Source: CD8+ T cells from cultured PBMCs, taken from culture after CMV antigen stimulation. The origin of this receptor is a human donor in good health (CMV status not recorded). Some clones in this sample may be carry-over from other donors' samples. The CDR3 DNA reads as TGTGCCAGCAGTTTATTGGGAGATAGTGGGGCCAACGTCCTGACTTTC. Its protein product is CASSLLGDSGANVLTF.